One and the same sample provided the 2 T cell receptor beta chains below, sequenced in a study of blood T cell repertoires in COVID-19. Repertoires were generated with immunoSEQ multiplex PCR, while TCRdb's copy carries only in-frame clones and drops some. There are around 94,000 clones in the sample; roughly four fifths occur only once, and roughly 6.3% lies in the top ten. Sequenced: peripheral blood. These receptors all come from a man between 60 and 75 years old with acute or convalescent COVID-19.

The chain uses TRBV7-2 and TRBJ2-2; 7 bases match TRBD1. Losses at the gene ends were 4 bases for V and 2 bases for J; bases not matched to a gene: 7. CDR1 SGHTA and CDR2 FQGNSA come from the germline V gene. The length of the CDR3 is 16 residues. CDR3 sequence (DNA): TGTGCCAGCAGCTCCTCGACAGGGCAAAACACCGGGGAGCTGTTTTTT. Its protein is CASSSSTGQNTGELFF.

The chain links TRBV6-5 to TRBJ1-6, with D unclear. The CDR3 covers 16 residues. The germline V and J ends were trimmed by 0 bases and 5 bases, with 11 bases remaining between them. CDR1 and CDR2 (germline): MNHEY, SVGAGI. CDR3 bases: TGTGCCAGCAGTTACTCGACTCTAGCTAATAATTCACCCCTCCACTTT. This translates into CASSYSTLANNSPLHF.